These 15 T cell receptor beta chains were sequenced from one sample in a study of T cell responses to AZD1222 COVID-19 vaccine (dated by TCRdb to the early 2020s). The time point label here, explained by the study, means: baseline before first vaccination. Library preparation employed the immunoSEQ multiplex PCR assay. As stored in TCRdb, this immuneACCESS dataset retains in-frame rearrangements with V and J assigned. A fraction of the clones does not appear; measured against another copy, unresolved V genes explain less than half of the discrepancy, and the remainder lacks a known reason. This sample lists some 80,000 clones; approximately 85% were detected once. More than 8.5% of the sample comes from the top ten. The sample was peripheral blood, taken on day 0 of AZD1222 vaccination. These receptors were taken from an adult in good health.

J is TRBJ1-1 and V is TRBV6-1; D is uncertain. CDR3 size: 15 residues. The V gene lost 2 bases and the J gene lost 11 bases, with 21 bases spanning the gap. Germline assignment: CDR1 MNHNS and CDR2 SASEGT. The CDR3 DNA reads TGTGCCAGCAGTGAAAAAGCGCGAAACACGGTTAGGGCTTTCTTT. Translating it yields CASSEKARNTVRAFF.

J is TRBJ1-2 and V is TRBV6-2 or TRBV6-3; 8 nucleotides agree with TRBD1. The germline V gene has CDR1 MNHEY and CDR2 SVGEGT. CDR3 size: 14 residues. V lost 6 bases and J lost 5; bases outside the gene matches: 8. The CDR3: CASSRGQGTYGYTF. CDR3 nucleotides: TGTGCCAGCAGCAGAGGACAGGGAACTTATGGCTACACCTTC.

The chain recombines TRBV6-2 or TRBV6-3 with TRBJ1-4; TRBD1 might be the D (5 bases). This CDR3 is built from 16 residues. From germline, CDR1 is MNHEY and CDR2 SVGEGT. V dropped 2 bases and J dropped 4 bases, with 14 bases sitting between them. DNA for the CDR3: TGTGCCAGCAGTTACACCCCAGGGTACCTTAATGAAAAACTGTTTTTT. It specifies CASSYTPGYLNEKLFF.

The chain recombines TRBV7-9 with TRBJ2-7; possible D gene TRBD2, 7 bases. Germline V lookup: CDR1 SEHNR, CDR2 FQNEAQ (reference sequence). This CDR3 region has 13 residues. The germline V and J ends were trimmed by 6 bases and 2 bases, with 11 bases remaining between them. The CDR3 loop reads CASSTGRAYEQYF. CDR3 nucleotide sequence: TGTGCCAGCAGTACAGGGAGGGCCTACGAGCAGTACTTC.

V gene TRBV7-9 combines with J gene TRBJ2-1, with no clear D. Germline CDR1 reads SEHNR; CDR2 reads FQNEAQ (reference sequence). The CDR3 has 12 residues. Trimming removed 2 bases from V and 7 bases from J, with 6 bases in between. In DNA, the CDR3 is TGTGCCAGCAGCTTAAACCTAAATGAGCAGTTCTTC. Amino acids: CASSLNLNEQFF.

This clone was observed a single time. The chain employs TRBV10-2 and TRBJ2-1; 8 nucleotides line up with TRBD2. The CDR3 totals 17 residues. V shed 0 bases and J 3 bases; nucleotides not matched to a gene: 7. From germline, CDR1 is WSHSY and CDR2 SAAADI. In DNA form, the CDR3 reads TGCGCCAGCAGTGAGTCTAGCGGGATACTTTTCTACAATGAGCAGTTCTTC. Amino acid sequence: CASSESSGILFYNEQFF.

In nucleotides, the CDR3 is TGTGCCAGCAGCACACAGGGTTTGGAGACCCAGTACTTC. Translating it yields CASSTQGLETQYF. This rearrangement joins TRBV7-3 to TRBJ2-5; a possible D gene is TRBD1 (6 bases). The CDR3 is 13 amino acids. The germline CDR1 and CDR2 sequences are SGHTA and FQGTGA. V was shortened by 5 bases and J by 5 bases, with 12 bases between the two germline ends.

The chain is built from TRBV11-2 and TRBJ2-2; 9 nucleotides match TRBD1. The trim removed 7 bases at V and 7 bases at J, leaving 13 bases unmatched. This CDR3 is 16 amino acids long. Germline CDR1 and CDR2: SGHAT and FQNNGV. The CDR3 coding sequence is TGTGCCAGCACCGATATCCCGGGACAGGGAATCGGGGAGCTGTTTTTT. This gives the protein CASTDIPGQGIGELFF.

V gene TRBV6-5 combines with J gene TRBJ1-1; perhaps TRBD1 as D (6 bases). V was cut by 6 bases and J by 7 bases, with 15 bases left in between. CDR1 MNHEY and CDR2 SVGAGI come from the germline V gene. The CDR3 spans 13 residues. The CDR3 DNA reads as TGTGCCAGCAGCTCCTCAGGGGCCCTTGAAGCTTTCTTT. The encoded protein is CASSSSGALEAFF.

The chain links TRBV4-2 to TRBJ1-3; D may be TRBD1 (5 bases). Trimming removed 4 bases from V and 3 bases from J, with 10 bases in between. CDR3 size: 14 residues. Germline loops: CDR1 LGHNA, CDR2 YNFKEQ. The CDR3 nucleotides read TGTGCCAGCAGCCTCGGGACGGGTGGAAACACCATATATTTT. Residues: CASSLGTGGNTIYF.

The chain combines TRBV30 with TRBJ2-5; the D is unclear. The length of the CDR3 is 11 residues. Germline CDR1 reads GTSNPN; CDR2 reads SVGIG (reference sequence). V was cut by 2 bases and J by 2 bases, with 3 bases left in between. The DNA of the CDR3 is TGTGCCTGGAGTCCACAAGAGACCCAGTACTTC. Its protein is CAWSPQETQYF.

CDR3 sequence: CASTPGGGTEAFF. The CDR3 nucleotides are TGTGCCAGCACCCCGGGCGGAGGCACTGAAGCTTTCTTT. The V gene is TRBV12-3 or TRBV12-4, the J gene TRBJ1-1, with D uncertain. The CDR3 extends over 13 amino acids. V was trimmed by 7 bases and J by 4 bases, leaving 13 bases between them.

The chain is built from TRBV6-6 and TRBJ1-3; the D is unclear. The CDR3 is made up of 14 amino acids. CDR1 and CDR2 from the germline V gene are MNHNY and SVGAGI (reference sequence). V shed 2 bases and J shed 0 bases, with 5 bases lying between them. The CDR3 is CASSYGGSGNTIYF. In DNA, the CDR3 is TGTGCCAGCAGTTACGGCGGCTCTGGAAACACCATATATTTT.

The DNA for the CDR3 is TGTGCCAGCAGTCAGACTAGCGGGAGTCCCGAGCAGTACTTC. This gives the protein CASSQTSGSPEQYF. The genes are TRBV5-4 and TRBJ2-7, with 12 bases fitting TRBD2. The junction had 6 bases not matched to a gene; V was cut back by 5 bases and J by 6 bases. Looked up from germline, CDR1 is SGHNT and CDR2 is YYREEE (reference sequence). The CDR3 consists of 14 residues. Based on the CDR3 plus reference TRBV5-4 and TRBJ2-7, the full variable domain is ETGVTQSPTHLIKTRGQQVTLRCSSQSGHNTVSWYQQALGQGPQFIFQYYREEENGRGNFPPRFSGLQFPNYSSELNVNALELDDSALYLCASSQTSGSPEQYFGPGTRLTVT.

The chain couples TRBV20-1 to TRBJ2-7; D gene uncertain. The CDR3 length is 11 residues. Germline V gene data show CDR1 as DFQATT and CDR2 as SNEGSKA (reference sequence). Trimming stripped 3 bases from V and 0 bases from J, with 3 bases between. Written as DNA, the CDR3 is TGCAGTGCTAGGGGCTCCTACGAGCAGTACTTC. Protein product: CSARGSYEQYF.